These 19 T cell receptor beta chains share one sample of origin, sequenced in a study of shared clonotypes between healthy human individuals. Data came from immunoSEQ multiplex PCR; TCRdb stores just in-frame clones and leaves some out. Of over a million clones in the sample, approximately 80% are singletons; the top ten hold 0.61%. The specimen was memory CD4+ T cells from PBMCs. Sample subset: CD45RA-negative fraction. These receptors all come from a man aged 18-30 years in good health. Some clones in this sample may be carry-over from other donors' samples.

CDR3 sequence (DNA): TGTGCCAGCAGTTCCGGGACAGCTTTTGAAGCTTTCTTT. It is translated as CASSSGTAFEAFF. This chain connects TRBV28 to TRBJ1-1; 7 bases map to TRBD1. This CDR3 has 13 residues. Germline V lookup: CDR1 MDHEN, CDR2 SYDVKM. The trim removed 4 bases at V and 7 bases at J, leaving 6 bases unmatched. Based on the CDR3 plus reference TRBV28 and TRBJ1-1, the full variable domain is DVKVTQSSRYLVKRTGEKVFLECVQDMDHENMFWYRQDPGLGLRLIYFSYDVKMKEKGDIPEGYSVSREKKERFSLILESASTNQTSMYLCASSSGTAFEAFFGQGTRLTVV.

The gene calls are TRBV28 and TRBJ2-5; D not certain. Trimming took 3 bases from V and 1 from J, leaving 12 bases between them. Per the germline V gene, CDR1 is MDHEN and CDR2 is SYDVKM. The CDR3 extends over 15 amino acids. DNA for the CDR3: TGTGCCAGCAGTTTTATCGGACGGCCCCAAGAGACCCAGTACTTC. Translated: CASSFIGRPQETQYF.

This clone showed up just a few times. The chain uses TRBV11-2 and TRBJ2-1; a possible D gene is TRBD1 (6 bases). CDR1 and CDR2 from the germline V gene are SGHAT and FQNNGV. V was trimmed by 5 bases and J by 6 bases, leaving 20 bases between them. The CDR3 consists of 16 residues. This CDR3 is CASSPRDTFLGNEQFF. In nucleotides, the CDR3 is TGTGCCAGCAGCCCTAGGGACACTTTTTTGGGCAATGAGCAGTTCTTC. The full variable domain, rest sourced from reference TRBV11-2 and TRBJ2-1, is EAGVAQSPRYKIIEKRQSVAFWCNPISGHATLYWYQQILGQGPKLLIQFQNNGVVDDSQLPKDRFSAERLKGVDSTLKIQPAKLEDSAVYLCASSPRDTFLGNEQFFGPGTRLTVL.

This chain uses TRBV10-3 with TRBJ1-3; D uncertain. V dropped 6 bases and J dropped 0 bases, with 18 bases sitting between them. CDR1 is ENHRY, CDR2 SYGVKD, per germline. This CDR3 spans 17 amino acids. CDR3 residues: CAISPPPPLTSGNTIYF. The DNA for the CDR3 is TGTGCCATCAGCCCACCGCCCCCCTTAACCTCTGGAAACACCATATATTTT.

V usage is TRBV11-3 and J usage is TRBJ2-1, with 11 bases matching TRBD2. Trimming took 4 bases from V and 8 from J; bases not matched to a gene: 7. CDR1 is SGHNT and CDR2 is YENEEA in the germline V gene. The CDR3 has 15 amino acids. The CDR3 sequence: CASSSPLAGVHEQFF. CDR3 bases: TGTGCCAGCAGCTCTCCACTAGCGGGAGTTCATGAGCAGTTCTTC.

As for this clone: Being one base from a much bigger clone, this may be a read error. The gene calls are TRBV4-2 and TRBJ2-7; 12 bases are shared with TRBD2. This CDR3 has 16 amino acids. Germline loops: CDR1 LGHNA, CDR2 YNFKEQ. Trimming at V came to 4 bases and at J to 4 bases, leaving 8 bases not matched to a gene. The chain's CDR3 is CASSRLLAGGMYEQYF. CDR3 in DNA: TGTGCCAGCAGCCGACTACTAGCGGGAGGTATGTACGAGCAGTACTTC.

V and J are TRBV28 and TRBJ2-5; 12 nucleotides line up with TRBD1. The V gene's germline CDR1 is MDHEN and CDR2 SYDVKM. The ends lost 6 bases at V and 5 bases at J; junction bases unmatched: 7. This CDR3 is 15 amino acids long. CDR3 region: CASSVQGQGAETQYF. The CDR3 bases are TGTGCCAGCAGCGTCCAGGGACAGGGGGCCGAGACCCAGTACTTC.

The rearrangement links TRBV7-9 to TRBJ1-4; the match to TRBD1 covers 7 bases. CDR1 SEHNR and CDR2 FQNEAQ come from the germline V gene (reference sequence). The CDR3 is 17 amino acids. J lost 0 bases, V lost 11 bases, and 15 bases had no gene match. The CDR3 spells CAVPFGQASTTNEKLFF. In DNA, the CDR3 is TGTGCCGTTCCCTTCGGACAGGCATCAACAACTAATGAAAAACTGTTTTTT.

The J gene is TRBJ2-3, the V gene TRBV5-1; TRBD2 aligns across 14 bases. Losses at the gene ends were 5 bases for V and 3 bases for J; bases not matched to a gene: 2. This CDR3 contains 15 residues. Germline CDR1 SGHRS, CDR2 YFSETQ. CDR3 region: CASRTSGRETDTQYF. The CDR3 coding sequence is TGCGCCAGCAGGACTAGCGGGAGGGAAACAGATACGCAGTATTTT.

The chain carries TRBV15 and TRBJ2-7; D uncertain. There are 15 residues in the CDR3. Per the germline V gene, CDR1 is LNHNV and CDR2 is YYDKDF (reference sequence). The ends were cut back, 0 bases at V and 4 bases at J, with 13 bases in the middle. CDR3 in DNA: TGTGCCACCAGCAGAGACGGGCCGGGCAATTACGAGCAGTACTTC. It codes for CATSRDGPGNYEQYF.

V is TRBV5-4 and J is TRBJ2-3, with D maybe TRBD2 (6 bases). Trimming left V 4 bases short and J 4 bases short, with 10 bases between. The CDR3 loop spans 13 amino acids. CDR1 SGHNT and CDR2 YYREEE come from the germline V gene (reference sequence). The CDR3 reads CASSTSGADTQYF. The DNA of the CDR3 is TGTGCCAGCAGCACGTCGGGAGCAGATACGCAGTATTTT.

The chain links TRBV11-3 to TRBJ2-1; the D gene is possibly TRBD2 (5 bases). This CDR3 region has 15 residues. Germline lookup yields CDR1 SGHNT and CDR2 YENEEA. V was pared by 1 base and J by 9 bases, with 16 bases between. CDR3 sequence (DNA): TGTGCCAGCAGCTTAGGCGGGTTAGACCGTAGTGAGCAGTTCTTC. Its translation is CASSLGGLDRSEQFF.

V gene TRBV11-2 combines with J gene TRBJ2-2, with D perhaps being TRBD1 or TRBD2 (5 bases each). The V end lost 1 base, the J end lost 6 bases, and 18 bases lay between the germline ends. CDR3 length equals 17 residues. The germline gives CDR1 SGHAT, CDR2 FQNNGV. The CDR3 DNA sequence: TGTGCCAGCAGCTTAGGCGGTTGGACCTCGGGACCCGGGGAGCTGTTTTTT. Translated: CASSLGGWTSGPGELFF. The variable domain in full, completed from reference TRBV11-2 and TRBJ2-2, reads EAGVAQSPRYKIIEKRQSVAFWCNPISGHATLYWYQQILGQGPKLLIQFQNNGVVDDSQLPKDRFSAERLKGVDSTLKIQPAKLEDSAVYLCASSLGGWTSGPGELFFGEGSRLTVL.

The rearrangement links TRBV29-1 to TRBJ2-7, with 9 positions matching TRBD1. Germline-derived CDR1 and CDR2 are SQVTM and ANQGSEA. V lost 6 bases, J lost 5 bases, and 8 bases stayed unmatched. The CDR3 length is 13 residues. CDR3 region: CSVTGTGLDEQYF. The CDR3 bases are TGCAGCGTGACCGGGACAGGGTTGGACGAGCAGTACTTC.

The CDR3 DNA follows: TGTGCCAGCAGCCAAGATCCTAGCGGGAGGGAAAGCTCCTACAATGAGCAGTTCTTC. This sequence encodes CASSQDPSGRESSYNEQFF. V usage is TRBV4-2 and J usage is TRBJ2-1; 12 bases are a match to TRBD2. The CDR3 spans 19 residues. V trimming: 0 bases; J trimming: 0 bases; junction bases outside the gene matches: 6. Germline CDR1 is LGHNA and CDR2 is YNFKEQ.

This sequence joins TRBV18 and TRBJ1-1; D is possibly TRBD1 (6 bases). The CDR3 is 15 amino acids. Trimming took 3 bases from V and 0 from J, leaving 11 bases between them. Germline V CDR1 and CDR2: KGHSH, LQKENI. The CDR3 nucleotides are TGTGCCAGCTCACCTCTGGCAGGGGTGAACACTGAAGCTTTCTTT. Translating gives CASSPLAGVNTEAFF.

This chain uses TRBV7-2 with TRBJ2-7, with D tentatively TRBD2 (5 bases). V lost 5 bases, J lost 1 base, and 15 bases lay in between. This CDR3 is built from 15 residues. Per germline, CDR1 SGHTA and CDR2 FQGNSA. CDR3 bases: TGTGCCAGCAGCGGATGGATAGCGCCTTCCTACGAGCAGTACTTC. Protein sequence: CASSGWIAPSYEQYF.

This chain links TRBV29-1 with TRBJ2-7, with TRBD1 matching over 10 bases. Germline assignment: CDR1 SQVTM and CDR2 ANQGSEA. The CDR3 has 14 amino acids. V gave up 4 bases and J gave up 3 bases; unmatched junction bases: 6. The CDR3 region is CSVGPRTGGYEQYF. In DNA, the CDR3 is TGCAGCGTTGGACCCCGGACAGGGGGCTACGAGCAGTACTTC.

The rearrangement uses TRBV6-6 and TRBJ1-2; no definite D call. The germline CDR1 and CDR2 sequences are MNHNY and SVGAGI (reference sequence). V lost 2 bases to trimming and J lost 7 bases, with 11 bases between them. The CDR3 runs 13 residues. The CDR3 protein is CASSYLGEGGYTF. The CDR3 DNA reads TGTGCCAGCAGTTACCTCGGGGAAGGTGGCTACACCTTC.